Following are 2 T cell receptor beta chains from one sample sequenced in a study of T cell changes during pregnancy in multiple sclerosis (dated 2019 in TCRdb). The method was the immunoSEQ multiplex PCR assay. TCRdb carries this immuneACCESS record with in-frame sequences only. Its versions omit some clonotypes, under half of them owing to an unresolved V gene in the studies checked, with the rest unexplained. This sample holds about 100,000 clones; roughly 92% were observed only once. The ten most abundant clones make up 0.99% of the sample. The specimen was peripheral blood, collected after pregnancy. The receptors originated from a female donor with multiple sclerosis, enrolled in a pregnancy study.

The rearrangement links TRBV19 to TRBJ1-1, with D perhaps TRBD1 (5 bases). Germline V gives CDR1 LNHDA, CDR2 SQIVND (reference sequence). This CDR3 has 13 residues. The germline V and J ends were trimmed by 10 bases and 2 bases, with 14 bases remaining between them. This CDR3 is CATRGGSNTEAFF. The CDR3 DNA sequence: TGTGCCACCCGGGGGGGGAGTAACACTGAAGCTTTCTTT. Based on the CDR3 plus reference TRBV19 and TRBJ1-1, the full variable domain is DGGITQSPKYLFRKEGQNVTLSCEQNLNHDAMYWYRQDPGQGLRLIYYSQIVNDFQKGDIAEGYSVSREKKESFPLTVTSAQKNPTAFYLCATRGGSNTEAFFGQGTRLTVV.

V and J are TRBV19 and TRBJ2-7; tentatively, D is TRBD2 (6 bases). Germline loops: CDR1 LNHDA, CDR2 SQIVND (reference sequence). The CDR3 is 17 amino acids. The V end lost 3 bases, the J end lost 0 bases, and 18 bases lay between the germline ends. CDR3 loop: CASSIPGGASSSYEQYF. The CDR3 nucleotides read TGTGCCAGTAGTATCCCGGGCGGGGCTTCAAGCTCCTACGAGCAGTACTTC.